This is a list of T cell receptor beta chains from one sample in a study of blood T cell repertoires in COVID-19. Assay used: immunoSEQ multiplex PCR; TCRdb lists only in-frame clones, some missing. The sample consists of a few hundred thousand clones, approximately 82% of them appearing once. Sequencing input: peripheral blood. All receptors derive from a woman aged 18 to 35 with acute or convalescent COVID-19. The CDR3 runs from the conserved cysteine through the conserved F or W. Fields, in order: D gene, V gene, clone size, J gene, CDR3 DNA, CDR3 protein. The D gene is left open where the match is weak. The listing skips clone size in some rows; elsewhere it reads once, few, many or a size class.

>TRBD1|TRBV18|NA|TRBJ2-2
TGTGCCAGCTCCGACAGGGTCACCGGGGAGCTGTTTTTT
CASSDRVTGELFF
>NA|TRBV6-2/TRBV6-3|once|TRBJ2-7
TGTGCCAGCAGTTACCCGCGGGGCGGAGGGGTCTACGAGCAGTACTTC
CASSYPRGGGVYEQYF
>TRBD1|TRBV7-9|NA|TRBJ2-7
TGTGCCAGCAGCTGGCCCCCGACAGGGGGCGGTTCCTACGAGCAGTACTTC
CASSWPPTGGGSYEQYF
>NA|TRBV30|NA|TRBJ2-3
TGTGCCTGGAGTGTACTGGGCACAGATACGCAGTATTTT
CAWSVLGTDTQYF
>TRBD1|TRBV30|NA|TRBJ1-4
TGTGCCTGGTCGACAGGGCTTGCAACTAATGAAAAACTGTTTTTT
CAWSTGLATNEKLFF
>NA|TRBV11-2|NA|TRBJ1-5
TGTGCCAGCAGCTTCGCTACAGGGAATCAGCCCCAGCATTTT
CASSFATGNQPQHF
>NA|TRBV28|NA|TRBJ2-7
TGTGCCAGCACCTCTCCGGGGTCTGCCTCCTACGAGCAGTACTTC
CASTSPGSASYEQYF
>TRBD2|TRBV28|NA|TRBJ2-7
TGTGCCAGCAGTCGACTAGCGGGAGGGCCGGGTCGAGACTACGAGCAGTACTTC
CASSRLAGGPGRDYEQYF
>TRBD1|TRBV7-2|NA|TRBJ1-2
TGTGCCAGCAGCCCATCCCAGGGGGCGCGGGGCTACACCTTC
CASSPSQGARGYTF
>TRBD1|TRBV6-5|NA|TRBJ2-5
TGTGCCAGTCAGGGGGACCAAGAGACCCAGTACTTC
CASQGDQETQYF
>NA|TRBV28|NA|TRBJ1-4
TGTGCCAGCAATACCGTTGGGGCAGCTAATGAAAAACTGTTTTTT
CASNTVGAANEKLFF
>NA|TRBV19|NA|TRBJ1-1
TGTGCCAGTAGCCGCCGACCCGCAGGGGCGAACACTGAAGCTTTCTTT
CASSRRPAGANTEAFF
>TRBD1|TRBV28|NA|TRBJ1-1
TGTGCCAGCATCGCGTCACAGGGGCGGTGGACTGAAGCTTTCTTT
CASIASQGRWTEAFF
>NA|TRBV18|NA|TRBJ1-2
TGTGCCAGCTCACCAGGAGGGGCCTATGGCTACACCTTC
CASSPGGAYGYTF
>TRBD1|TRBV5-1|NA|TRBJ1-6
TGCGCCAGCAGCTTGGTCGCACAGGGGTATGGTTCACCCCTCCACTTT
CASSLVAQGYGSPLHF
>NA|TRBV7-2|NA|TRBJ2-2
TGTGCCAGCACCCGGAAGTCGGGAGGGCCGGGACAGATCGCCGGGGAGCTGTTTTTT
CASTRKSGGPGQIAGELFF
>NA|TRBV27|NA|TRBJ2-1
TGTGCCAGCAGTTCCGAATATGTGAGCTCCTACAATGAGCAGTTCTTC
CASSSEYVSSYNEQFF
>TRBD1|TRBV3-1/TRBV3-2|NA|TRBJ1-2
TGTGCCAGCAGCCAAGGGGGACAGGGGGCTTTTGGCTACACCTTC
CASSQGGQGAFGYTF
>NA|TRBV7-3|NA|TRBJ2-2
TGTGCCAGCAGCTTAATCCCGGCGAACACCGGGGAGCTGTTTTTT
CASSLIPANTGELFF
>TRBD1|TRBV2|NA|TRBJ1-3
TGTGCCAGCAGCCGAATCGGGGGGCGGACAGGGGGCTTTTCCTACTCTGGAAACACCATATATTTT
CASSRIGGRTGGFSYSGNTIYF
>NA|TRBV11-2|NA|TRBJ2-7
TGTGCCAGCAGCTTAGACAGGGGAAACGAGCAGTACTTC
CASSLDRGNEQYF
>TRBD1|TRBV2|few|TRBJ2-7
TGTGCCAGCAGCGACGGACAGGGGCACTACGAGCAGTACTTC
CASSDGQGHYEQYF
>NA|TRBV27|NA|TRBJ1-2
TGTGCCAGCACCAAGGACATCGGGCTAGGGGGCTATGGCTACACCTTC
CASTKDIGLGGYGYTF
>NA|TRBV25-1|NA|TRBJ2-7
TGTGCCAGCAGTGAATCTTATTACGAGCAGTACTTC
CASSESYYEQYF
>NA|TRBV5-1|NA|TRBJ1-5
TGCGCCAGCAGCTTGGGCGGTAGGATAAATCAGCCCCAGCATTTT
CASSLGGRINQPQHF
>NA|TRBV6-6|few|TRBJ1-5
TGTGCCAGCAGTTACCGACAGGAAAATCAGCCCCAGCATTTT
CASSYRQENQPQHF
>NA|TRBV5-4|NA|TRBJ2-5
TGTGCCAGCAGCCCTCTCCCCGGGACTCCGGTAGAGACCCAGTACTTC
CASSPLPGTPVETQYF
>TRBD1|TRBV6-4|NA|TRBJ2-3
TGTGCCAGCAGTAAACAGGGGGAAGATACGCAGTATTTT
CASSKQGEDTQYF